The 8 T cell receptor beta chains given below trace back to one sample, sequenced in a study of metastatic and nonmetastatic thyroid tumors. TCRdb re-clonotyped the PCR reads via MiXCR. The sample lists tens of thousands of clones, about 15% occurring once. Ahead of thyroid surgery, no patient had received treatment of any kind. The specimen was blood. These receptor sequences come from a male donor with papillary thyroid cancer or a benign thyroid nodule (not recorded which). Some clones in this sample may be carry-over from other donors' samples.

This rearrangement joins TRBV7-2 to TRBJ2-6; 8 bases are a match to TRBD1. J gave up 2 bases and V 7 bases, and 22 bases lay outside the gene matches. This CDR3 has 21 residues. From germline, CDR1 is SGHTA and CDR2 FQGNSA. The CDR3 nucleotides are TGTGCCAGCATCCAACTGGTACGAACAGGGGGAAATGTTGCTGGGGCCAACGTCCTGACTTTC. Residues: CASIQLVRTGGNVAGANVLTF. The full variable domain, with the rest looked up from reference TRBV7-2 and TRBJ2-6, is GAGVSQSPSNKVTEKGKDVELRCDPISGHTALYWYRQSLGQGLEFLIYFQGNSAPDKSGLPSDRFSAERTGGSVSTLTIQRTQQEDSAVYLCASIQLVRTGGNVAGANVLTFGAGSRLTVL.

There are many counts of this clone. V usage is TRBV12-3 or TRBV12-4 and J usage is TRBJ2-2; the match to TRBD1 covers 7 bases. The CDR3 length is 13 residues. Germline trimming cut 11 bases from V and 6 bases from J; bases unmatched to any gene: 9. The CDR3 reads CAVDKQGAGELFF. For the CDR3, the DNA is TGTGCCGTCGATAAGCAGGGGGCCGGGGAGCTGTTTTTT.

Only a few counts were recorded for this clone. One junction end does not reproduce the germline sequence, and a read error may be involved. This sequence joins TRBV6-1 and TRBJ1-2, with D possibly being TRBD1 (6 bases). CDR3 length: 15 residues. Germline V gene lookup returns CDR1 MNHNS and CDR2 SASEGT. In nucleotides, the CDR3 is TGTGCCAGCAGTGAGCGACAGGCGGGGGGCTATTGCTACACCTTC. Residues: CASSERQAGGYCYTF.

This clone has ten or more counts. The V call is TRBV5-1, the J call TRBJ1-5; D not resolved. Germline assignment: CDR1 SGHRS and CDR2 YFSETQ. Trimming removed 0 bases from V and 0 bases from J, with 13 bases in between. There are 17 residues in the CDR3. The CDR3 spells CASSLGSADYSNQPQHF. For the CDR3, the DNA is TGCGCCAGCAGCTTGGGGTCAGCTGATTATAGCAATCAGCCCCAGCATTTT.

By proportion, this clone is medium-sized. This CDR3 is CASSPGTGTPGANVLTF. CDR3 DNA: TGTGCCAGCAGTCCGGGGACAGGGACCCCTGGGGCCAACGTCCTGACTTTC. The V and J genes are TRBV27 and TRBJ2-6; 9 bases line up with TRBD1. The V gene end was trimmed by 5 bases and the J gene end by 2 bases; junction bases not matched to a gene: 7. This CDR3 is 17 amino acids long. Germline V gives CDR1 MNHEY, CDR2 SMNVEV (reference sequence).

The V and J genes are TRBV27 and TRBJ2-7; 9 nucleotides agree with TRBD2. With V trimmed by 5 bases and J by 4 bases, 12 bases remained unmatched. The CDR3 has 16 amino acids. The germline V gene encodes CDR1 MNHEY and CDR2 SMNVEV (reference sequence). CDR3 DNA sequence: TGTGCCAGCAGTGTCCAGGGGACTAGCTGTTATTACGAGCAGTACTTC. This sequence encodes CASSVQGTSCYYEQYF.

The sample holds many counts of this clone. One end of the junction fails to match germline, which may point to a read error. Other DNA sequences of this sample code for an identical CDR3. The V gene is TRBV7-8, the J gene TRBJ2-1, with D tentatively TRBD2 (5 bases). The length of the CDR3 is 14 residues. Germline V lookup: CDR1 SGHVS, CDR2 FQNEAQ. The CDR3 DNA reads as TGCGCCAGCAGCTATATGGGAGCTGACAATGAGCAGTTCTTC. This translates into CASSYMGADNEQFF.

This clone was detected many times. The chain recombines TRBV13 with TRBJ2-7, with TRBD2 identical over 7 bases. CDR3 size: 16 residues. Looked up from germline, CDR1 is PRHDT and CDR2 is FYEKMQ (reference sequence). V was clipped by 1 base and J by 7 bases; unmatched bases: 13. CDR3 in amino acids: CASSLVPAGLEGEQYF. Here the CDR3 DNA reads TGTGCCAGCAGCTTAGTCCCAGCGGGGCTCGAAGGGGAGCAGTACTTC.